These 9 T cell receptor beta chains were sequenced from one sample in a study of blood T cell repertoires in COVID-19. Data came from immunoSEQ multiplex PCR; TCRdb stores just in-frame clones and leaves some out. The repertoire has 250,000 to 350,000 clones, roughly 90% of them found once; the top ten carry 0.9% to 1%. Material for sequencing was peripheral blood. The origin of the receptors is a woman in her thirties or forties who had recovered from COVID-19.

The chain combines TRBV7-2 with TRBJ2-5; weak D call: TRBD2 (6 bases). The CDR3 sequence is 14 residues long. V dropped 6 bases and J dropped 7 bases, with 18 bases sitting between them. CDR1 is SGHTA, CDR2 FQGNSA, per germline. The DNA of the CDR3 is TGTGCCAGCAGTAACCCTGCGGCCGGGGGGACCCAGTACTTC. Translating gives CASSNPAAGGTQYF.

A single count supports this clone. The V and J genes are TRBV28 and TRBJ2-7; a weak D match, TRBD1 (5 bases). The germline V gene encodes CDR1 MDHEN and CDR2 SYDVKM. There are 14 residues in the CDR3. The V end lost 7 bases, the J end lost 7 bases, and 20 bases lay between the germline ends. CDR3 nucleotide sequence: TGTGCCAGCACCCCCGGTGACAGATCAGGGGAGCAGTACTTC. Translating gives CASTPGDRSGEQYF.

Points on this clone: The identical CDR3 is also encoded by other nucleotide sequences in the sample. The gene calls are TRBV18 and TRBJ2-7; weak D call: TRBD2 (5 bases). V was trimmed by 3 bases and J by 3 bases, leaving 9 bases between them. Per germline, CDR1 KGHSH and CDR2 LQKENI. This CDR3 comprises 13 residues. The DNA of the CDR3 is TGTGCCAGCTCACCTACTAGTAACTACGAGCAGTACTTC. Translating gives CASSPTSNYEQYF.

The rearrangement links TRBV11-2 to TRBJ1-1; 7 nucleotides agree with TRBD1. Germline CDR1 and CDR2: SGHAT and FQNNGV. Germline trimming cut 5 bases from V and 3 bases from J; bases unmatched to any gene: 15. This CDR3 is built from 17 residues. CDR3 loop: CASSPEGQPKGYTEAFF. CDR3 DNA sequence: TGTGCCAGCAGCCCTGAGGGACAGCCGAAGGGGTACACTGAAGCTTTCTTT.

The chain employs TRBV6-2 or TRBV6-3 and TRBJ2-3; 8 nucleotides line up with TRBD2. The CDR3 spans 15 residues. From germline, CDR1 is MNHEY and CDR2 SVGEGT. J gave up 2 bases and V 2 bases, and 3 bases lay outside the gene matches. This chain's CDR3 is CASSYVAGNTDTQYF. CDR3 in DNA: TGTGCCAGCAGTTACGTAGCGGGAAACACAGATACGCAGTATTTT.

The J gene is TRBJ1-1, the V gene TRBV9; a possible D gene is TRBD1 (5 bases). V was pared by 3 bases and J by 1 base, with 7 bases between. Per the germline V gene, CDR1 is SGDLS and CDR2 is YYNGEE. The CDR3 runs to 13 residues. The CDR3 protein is CASSAQGNTEAFF. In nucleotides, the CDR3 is TGTGCCAGCAGCGCTCAGGGGAACACTGAAGCTTTCTTT.

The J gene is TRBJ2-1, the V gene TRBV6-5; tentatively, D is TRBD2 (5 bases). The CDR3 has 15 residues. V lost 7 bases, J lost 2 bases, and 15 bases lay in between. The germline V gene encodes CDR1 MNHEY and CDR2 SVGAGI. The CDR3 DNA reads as TGTGCCAGCACCCGGGGAGATAATCCCTACAATGAGCAGTTCTTC. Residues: CASTRGDNPYNEQFF.

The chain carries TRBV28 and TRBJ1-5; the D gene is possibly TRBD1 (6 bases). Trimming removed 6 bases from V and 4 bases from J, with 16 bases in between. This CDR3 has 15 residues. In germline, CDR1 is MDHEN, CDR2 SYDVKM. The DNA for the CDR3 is TGTGCCAGCAGCAGGGGCGGAGGAATAAATCAGCCCCAGCATTTT. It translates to CASSRGGGINQPQHF.

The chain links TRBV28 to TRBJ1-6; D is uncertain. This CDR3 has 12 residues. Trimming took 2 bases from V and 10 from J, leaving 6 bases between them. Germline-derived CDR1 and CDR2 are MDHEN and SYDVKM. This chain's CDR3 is CASSLGVSPLHF. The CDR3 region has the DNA TGTGCCAGCAGTTTAGGAGTGTCACCCCTCCACTTT.